This T cell receptor beta chain appears in the sequencing data of a study of blood T cell repertoires in COVID-19. Study processing details: From reference gene primer amplification, estimates of nucleated cell counts were derived. Clones were read by immunoSEQ multiplex PCR, and TCRdb kept only the in-frame ones, dropping some. The DNA was the basis for D and trimming; V, J and clone size are from that table. The sample includes 170,000 or so clones, about 83% of them seen just once. The germline V gene has CDR1 SGHNT and CDR2 YYREEE (reference sequence). The CDR3 contains 15 residues. The V gene lost 0 bases and the J gene lost 0 bases, with 7 bases spanning the gap. The Seattle site enrolled patients during active infection and followed them longitudinally.

The chain combines TRBV5-4 with TRBJ1-5, with D uncertain. The sequencing sample was made of peripheral blood. The receptor's source is a woman aged 70 to 79 with COVID-19, enrolled during active disease. Here the CDR3 reads CASSLAPGSNQPQHF. Here the CDR3 DNA reads TGTGCCAGCAGCTTGGCACCGGGTAGCAATCAGCCCCAGCATTTT.